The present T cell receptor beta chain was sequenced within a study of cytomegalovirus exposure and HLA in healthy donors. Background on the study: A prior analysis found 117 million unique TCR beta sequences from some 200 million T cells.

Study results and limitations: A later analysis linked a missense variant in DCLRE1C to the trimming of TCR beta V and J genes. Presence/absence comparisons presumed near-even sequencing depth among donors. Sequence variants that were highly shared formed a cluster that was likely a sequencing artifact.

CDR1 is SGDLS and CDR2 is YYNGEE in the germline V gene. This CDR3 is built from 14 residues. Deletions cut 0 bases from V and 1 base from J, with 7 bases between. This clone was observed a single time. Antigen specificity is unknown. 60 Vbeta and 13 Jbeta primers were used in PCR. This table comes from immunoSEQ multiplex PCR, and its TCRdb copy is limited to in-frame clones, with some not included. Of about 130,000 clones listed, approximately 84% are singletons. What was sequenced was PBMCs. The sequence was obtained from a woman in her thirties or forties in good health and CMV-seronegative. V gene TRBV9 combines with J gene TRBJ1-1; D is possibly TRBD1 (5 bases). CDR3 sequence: CASSVDQGNTEAFF. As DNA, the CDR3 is TGTGCCAGCAGCGTAGATCAGGGGAACACTGAAGCTTTCTTT.